Sequencing of this TCR beta chain was carried out in a study of T-cell reconstitution after alpha-beta-depleted transplantation in children. This clonotype was seen only a few times. Its target is not known. The germline V gene encodes CDR1 SQVTM and CDR2 ANQGSEA. This CDR3 region has 12 residues. J was trimmed by 4 bases and V by 7 bases; bases with no gene match: 6. For TCRbeta, the library was prepared with unique molecular identifiers. TCRdb re-analysed the PCR reads in MiXCR, keeping a single row per CDR3 protein. The sample lists around 580,000 distinct CDR3 sequences; roughly a quarter were seen once. Study-wide findings and caveats: Certain patients had high TCRbeta diversity at day 60, and it came from recipient T cells and thymic progenitors that survived. Expanded graft clones, several hundred of them, were reportedly the source of alpha-beta T cells about two months after transplant. Newly generated T cells supplied most T-cell counts and diversity one year post-transplant.

The chain joins TRBV29-1 to TRBJ2-7, with TRBD1 matching 8 bases. The source material was PBMCs, sampled before TCRalphabeta/CD19-depleted stem cell transplant. The sequence derives from a boy under three years old with Wiskott-Aldrich syndrome, due to receive a stem cell transplant. The CDR3: CSGGQDMYEQYF. The DNA for the CDR3 is TGCAGCGGGGGACAGGACATGTACGAGCAGTACTTC.